This record concerns one T cell receptor beta chain sequence. This CDR3 has 15 amino acids. In germline, CDR1 is MDHEN, CDR2 SYDVKM. V was pared by 6 bases and J by 8 bases, with 12 bases of the junction left unmatched. The sample belongs to a study of blood T cell repertoires in COVID-19. The data were produced by immunoSEQ multiplex PCR, yet TCRdb's version contains in-frame clones alone and is incomplete. The data contain 300,000 to 350,000 clones, roughly nine tenths of them singletons. The receptor was derived from a man aged 18 to 30 with active or convalescent COVID-19. The sequencing input was peripheral blood. The chain links TRBV28 to TRBJ1-4; 7 bases line up with TRBD1. As DNA, the CDR3 is TGTGCCAGCAGGTGGGAGACAGGGTTGGAGGAAAAACTGTTTTTT. Amino acids: CASRWETGLEEKLFF.